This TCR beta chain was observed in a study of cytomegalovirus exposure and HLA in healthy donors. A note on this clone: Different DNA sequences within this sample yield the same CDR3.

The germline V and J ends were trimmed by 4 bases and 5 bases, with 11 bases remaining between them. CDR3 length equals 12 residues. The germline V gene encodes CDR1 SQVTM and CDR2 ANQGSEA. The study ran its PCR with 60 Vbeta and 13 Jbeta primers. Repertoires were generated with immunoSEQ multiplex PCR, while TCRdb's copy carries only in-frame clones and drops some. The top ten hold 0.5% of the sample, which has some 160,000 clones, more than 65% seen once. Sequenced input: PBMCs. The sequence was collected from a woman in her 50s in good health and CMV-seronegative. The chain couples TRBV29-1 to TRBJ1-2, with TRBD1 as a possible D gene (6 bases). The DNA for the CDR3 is TGCAGCGTTGCTGAACAGGGATATGGCTACACCTTC. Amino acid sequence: CSVAEQGYGYTF.